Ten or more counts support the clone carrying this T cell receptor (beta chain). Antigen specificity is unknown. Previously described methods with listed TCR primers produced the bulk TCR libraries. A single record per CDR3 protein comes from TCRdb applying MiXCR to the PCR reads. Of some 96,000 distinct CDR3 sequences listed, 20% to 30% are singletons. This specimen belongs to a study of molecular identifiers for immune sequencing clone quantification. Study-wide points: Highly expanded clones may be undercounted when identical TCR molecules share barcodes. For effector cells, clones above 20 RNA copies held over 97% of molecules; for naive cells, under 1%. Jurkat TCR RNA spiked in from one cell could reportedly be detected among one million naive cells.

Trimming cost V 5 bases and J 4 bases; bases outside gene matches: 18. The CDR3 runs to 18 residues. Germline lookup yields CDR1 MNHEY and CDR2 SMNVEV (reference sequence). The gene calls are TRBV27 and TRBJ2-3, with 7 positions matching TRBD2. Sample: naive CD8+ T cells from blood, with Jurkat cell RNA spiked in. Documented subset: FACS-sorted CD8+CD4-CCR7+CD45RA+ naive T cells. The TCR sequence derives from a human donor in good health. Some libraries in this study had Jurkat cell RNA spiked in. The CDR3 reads CASSMSRRTRGVPDTQYF. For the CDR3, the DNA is TGTGCCAGCAGTATGTCGCGCCGGACTAGAGGGGTCCCAGATACGCAGTATTTT.